The 9 T cell receptor beta chains listed next were all sequenced from one sample in a study of response to subunit inactivated influenza vaccine. A single record per CDR3 protein comes from TCRdb applying MiXCR to the RT-PCR reads. This sample has hundreds of thousands of distinct CDR3 sequences, with 25% found just once. The sequenced sample was CD4+ T cells sorted from PBMCs, obtained around 5 days after vaccination. These receptor sequences come from a man aged 45-65 years who received an inactivated influenza vaccine.

The J gene is TRBJ1-1, the V gene TRBV12-3 or TRBV12-4; 7 bases are a match to TRBD1. V trimming: 5 bases; J trimming: 1 base; junction bases outside the gene matches: 7. The CDR3 spans 15 residues. The CDR3 nucleotides read TGTGCCAGCAGTCCACAGGGGAAATCGAACACTGAAGCTTTCTTT. The encoded protein is CASSPQGKSNTEAFF.

This chain uses TRBV15 with TRBJ1-5; D possibly corresponds to TRBD1 (6 bases). The CDR3 spans 19 residues. Germline loops: CDR1 LNHNV, CDR2 YYDKDF (reference sequence). V was pared by 0 bases and J by 0 bases, with 18 bases between. The CDR3: CATSRDRGISPYSNQPQHF. The CDR3 nucleotides read TGTGCCACCAGCAGAGACAGGGGAATTTCCCCTTATAGCAATCAGCCCCAGCATTTT.

The chain recombines TRBV5-1 with TRBJ2-7, with TRBD1 identical over 7 bases. V shed 4 bases, J shed 3 bases, and the junction held 7 bases outside the gene matches. The CDR3 is 14 amino acids. The germline gives CDR1 SGHRS, CDR2 YFSETQ. The CDR3 region is CASSADREGYEQYF. The CDR3 DNA follows: TGCGCCAGCAGCGCCGACAGGGAAGGCTACGAGCAGTACTTC.

This clonotype was observed a few times. The chain carries TRBV5-1 and TRBJ2-7; 7 bases line up with TRBD2. Germline values: CDR1 SGHRS, CDR2 YFSETQ. V dropped 3 bases and J dropped 7; count of bases not matched to a gene: 16. The CDR3 has 16 residues. As DNA, the CDR3 is TGCGCCAGCAGCTCGCCTCTTGACGGACTAGTGATGGAGCAGTACTTC. It is translated as CASSSPLDGLVMEQYF.

This clonotype was observed a handful of times. This chain links TRBV6-1 with TRBJ2-3; a possible D gene is TRBD1 (6 bases). This CDR3 is built from 13 residues. Trimming took 6 bases from V and 4 from J, leaving 11 bases between them. Per the germline V gene, CDR1 is MNHNS and CDR2 is SASEGT. In nucleotides, the CDR3 is TGTGCCAGCAGACCAGGGGCTGCAGATACGCAGTATTTT. Encoded protein: CASRPGAADTQYF.

This chain connects TRBV12-3 or TRBV12-4 to TRBJ2-1, with TRBD1 matching over 8 bases. The CDR3 runs to 16 residues. Unmatched junction bases numbered 10, after V lost 8 bases and J lost 1 base. The CDR3 loop reads CASRSGGWVSYNEQFF. Written as DNA, the CDR3 is TGTGCCAGCCGTTCAGGGGGCTGGGTGTCCTACAATGAGCAGTTCTTC.

The chain combines TRBV7-2 with TRBJ2-7; perhaps TRBD2 as D (5 bases). The V end lost 1 base, the J end lost 2 bases, and 15 bases lay between the germline ends. The length of the CDR3 is 16 residues. Germline loops: CDR1 SGHTA, CDR2 FQGNSA. The CDR3 nucleotides are TGTGCCAGCAGCTTAGACGCGGGCGGGCTTCCCTACGAGCAGTACTTC. This encodes CASSLDAGGLPYEQYF.

In nucleotides, the CDR3 is TGTGCCAGCAGCTTAAGAGGGGGGGGGAGAAGCACTGAAGCTTTCTTT. The encoded protein is CASSLRGGGRSTEAFF. The genes are TRBV7-9 and TRBJ1-1; a possible D gene is TRBD1 (6 bases). Trimming shortened V by 2 bases and J by 4 bases, and 17 bases separated the two germline ends. Germline V lookup: CDR1 SEHNR, CDR2 FQNEAQ (reference sequence). The CDR3 spans 16 residues.

The chain links TRBV12-3 or TRBV12-4 to TRBJ2-3; 8 nucleotides match TRBD1. The CDR3 sequence is 16 residues long. Losses at the gene ends were 6 bases for V and 6 bases for J; bases not matched to a gene: 14. CDR3 sequence reads: CASRTRRAGGADTQYF. For the CDR3, the DNA is TGTGCCAGCAGAACCCGGAGGGCAGGGGGCGCGGATACGCAGTATTTT.